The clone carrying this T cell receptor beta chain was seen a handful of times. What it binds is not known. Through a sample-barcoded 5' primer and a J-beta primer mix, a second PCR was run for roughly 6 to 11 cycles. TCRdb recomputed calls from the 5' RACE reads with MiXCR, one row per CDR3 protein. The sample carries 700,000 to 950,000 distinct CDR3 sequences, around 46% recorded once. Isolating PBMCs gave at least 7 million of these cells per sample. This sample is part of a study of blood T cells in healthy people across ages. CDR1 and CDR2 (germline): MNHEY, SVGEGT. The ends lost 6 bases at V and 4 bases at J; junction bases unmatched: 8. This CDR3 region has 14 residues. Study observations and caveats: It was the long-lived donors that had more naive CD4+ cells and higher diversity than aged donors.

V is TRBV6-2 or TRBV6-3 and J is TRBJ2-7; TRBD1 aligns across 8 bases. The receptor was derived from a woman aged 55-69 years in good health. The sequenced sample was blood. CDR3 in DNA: TGTGCCAGCAGATTGGACAGGGAAAGGTACGAGCAGTACTTC. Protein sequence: CASRLDRERYEQYF.